This T cell receptor (beta chain) was obtained from a study of T cells after yellow fever vaccination. Study overall: When fractions had low cell numbers, they were prepared with SMART-Seq v4 Ultra Low Input.

This CDR3 contains 15 residues. Germline values: CDR1 SEHNR, CDR2 FQNEAQ (reference sequence). The V gene lost 5 bases and the J gene lost 4 bases, with 14 bases spanning the gap. Of note for this clonotype: The antigen remains undetermined.

Regarding the study as a whole: At approximately 96% for CD4 and around 91% for CD8, most primary-vaccination clones showed up again after the booster.

TCRdb reprocessed the 5' RACE reads with MiXCR, giving one entry per CDR3 protein. In the table there are 150,000 or so distinct CDR3 sequences, approximately 10% of which are singletons. The sequence came from a man aged 18-30 years who received the YFV17D yellow fever vaccine. The material was CD8+ T cells sorted from PBMCs, obtained 45 days after the yellow fever booster vaccination. The chain links TRBV7-9 to TRBJ1-4; no firm D call. CDR3 region: CASSRPRVGNEKLFF. The CDR3 coding sequence is TGTGCCAGCAGCAGGCCCCGGGTCGGTAATGAAAAACTGTTTTTT.